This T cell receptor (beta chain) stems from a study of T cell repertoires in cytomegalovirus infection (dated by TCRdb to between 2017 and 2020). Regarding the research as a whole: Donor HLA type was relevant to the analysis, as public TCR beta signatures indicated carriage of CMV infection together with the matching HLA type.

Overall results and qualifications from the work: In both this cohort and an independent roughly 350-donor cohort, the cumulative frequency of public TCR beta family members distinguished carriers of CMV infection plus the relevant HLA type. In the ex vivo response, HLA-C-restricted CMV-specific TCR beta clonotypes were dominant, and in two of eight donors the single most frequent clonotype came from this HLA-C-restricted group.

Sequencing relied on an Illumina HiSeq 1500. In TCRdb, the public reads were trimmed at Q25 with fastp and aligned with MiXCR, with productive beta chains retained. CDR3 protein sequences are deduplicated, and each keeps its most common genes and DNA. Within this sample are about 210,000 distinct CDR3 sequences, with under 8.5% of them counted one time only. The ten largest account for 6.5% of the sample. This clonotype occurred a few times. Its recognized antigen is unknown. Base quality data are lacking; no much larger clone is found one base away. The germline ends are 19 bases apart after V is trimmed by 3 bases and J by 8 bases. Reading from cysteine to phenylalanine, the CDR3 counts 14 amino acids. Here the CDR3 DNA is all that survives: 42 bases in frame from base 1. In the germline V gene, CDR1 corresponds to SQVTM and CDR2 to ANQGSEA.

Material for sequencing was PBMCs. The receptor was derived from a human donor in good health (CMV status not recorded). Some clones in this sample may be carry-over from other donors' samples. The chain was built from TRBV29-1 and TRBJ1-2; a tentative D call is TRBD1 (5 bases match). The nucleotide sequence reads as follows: TGCAGCGTTGATTCGCTGCAGGGAGCAGGGGGCTACACCTTC. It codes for CSVDSLQGAGGYTF.